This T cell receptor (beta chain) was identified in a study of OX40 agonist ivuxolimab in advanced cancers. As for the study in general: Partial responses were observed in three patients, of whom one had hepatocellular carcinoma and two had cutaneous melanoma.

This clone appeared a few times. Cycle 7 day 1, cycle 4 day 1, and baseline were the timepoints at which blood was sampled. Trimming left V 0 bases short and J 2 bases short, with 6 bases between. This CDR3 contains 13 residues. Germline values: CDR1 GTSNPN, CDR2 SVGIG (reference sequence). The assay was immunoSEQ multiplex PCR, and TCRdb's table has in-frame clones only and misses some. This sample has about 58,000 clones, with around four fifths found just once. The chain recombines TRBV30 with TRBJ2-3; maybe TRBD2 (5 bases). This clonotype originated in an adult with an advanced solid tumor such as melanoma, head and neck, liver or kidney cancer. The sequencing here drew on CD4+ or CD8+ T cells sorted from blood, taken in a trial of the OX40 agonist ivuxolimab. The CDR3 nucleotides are TGTGCCTGGAGTGTTGGACTCACAGATACGCAGTATTTT. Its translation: CAWSVGLTDTQYF.